The source of this TCR beta chain is a study of OX40 agonist ivuxolimab in advanced cancers. Study outcomes and limitations: At 0.1-3.0 mg/kg, partial responders had clonal expansion among the lowest observed.

Comments on this clone: The antigen remains unidentified.

Produced via immunoSEQ multiplex PCR; TCRdb's table is partial and in-frame only. The sample has 52,000 or so clones, 65% to 85% seen once. Patients were ruled out by autoimmune disease history or systemic immunosuppression. The TCR originated in an adult with an advanced solid tumor such as melanoma, head and neck, liver or kidney cancer. This specimen consisted of CD4+ or CD8+ T cells sorted from blood, obtained in a trial of the OX40 agonist ivuxolimab.

As DNA, the CDR3 is TGTGCCAGCAAGTCCCCCCCAGGGGGAAGCAATCAGCCCCAGCATTTT. Protein: CASKSPPGGSNQPQHF. The chain combines TRBV19 with TRBJ1-5; 7 bases fit TRBD1. Germline loops: CDR1 LNHDA, CDR2 SQIVND (reference sequence). The CDR3 totals 16 residues. V lost 9 bases to trimming and J lost 1 base; unmatched junction nucleotides: 12.